This TCR beta chain comes out of a study of shared clonotypes between healthy human individuals. Deep level was the assay's run setting. Repertoires were generated with immunoSEQ multiplex PCR, while TCRdb's copy carries only in-frame clones and drops some. The repertoire includes hundreds of thousands of clones, just over 90% of them detected once, and approximately 24% sits in the top ten. About this clone: The antigen is unknown.

General study findings and limits: Represented diversity, genetic and exposure-history alike, was limited by few donors.

J lost 1 base, V lost 3 bases, and 2 bases had no gene match. The CDR3 has 14 residues. CDR1 is SGDLS and CDR2 is YYNGEE in the germline V gene. In the naive CD8 group, cells lacked CD45RO and were positively selected for CCR7, so terminally differentiated effector memory CD45RA+ cells were left out. Sequencing was done on a sample of naive CD8+ T cells sorted from blood. The chain recombines TRBV9 with TRBJ2-3; 7 bases map to TRBD2. The source is a man between 25 and 39 years old in good health. CDR3 DNA sequence: TGTGCCAGCAGCGCTAGCGGCGGCACAGATACGCAGTATTTT. It codes for CASSASGGTDTQYF.